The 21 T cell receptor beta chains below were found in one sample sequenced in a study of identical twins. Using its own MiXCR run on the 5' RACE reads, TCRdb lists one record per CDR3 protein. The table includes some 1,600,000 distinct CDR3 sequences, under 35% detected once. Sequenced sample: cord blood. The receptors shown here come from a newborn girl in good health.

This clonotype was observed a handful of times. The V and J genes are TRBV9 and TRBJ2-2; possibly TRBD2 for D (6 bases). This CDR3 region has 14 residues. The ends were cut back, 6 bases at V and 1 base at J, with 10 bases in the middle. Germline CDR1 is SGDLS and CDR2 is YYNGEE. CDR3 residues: CASKRGGNTGELFF. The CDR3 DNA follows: TGTGCCAGCAAGAGGGGAGGGAACACCGGGGAGCTGTTTTTT.

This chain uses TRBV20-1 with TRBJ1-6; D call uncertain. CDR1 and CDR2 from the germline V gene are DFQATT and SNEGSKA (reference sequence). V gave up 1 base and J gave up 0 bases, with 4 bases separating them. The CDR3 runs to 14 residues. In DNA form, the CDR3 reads TGCAGTGCTAGAGGGAGCTCCTATAATTCACCCCTCCACTTT. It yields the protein CSARGSSYNSPLHF.

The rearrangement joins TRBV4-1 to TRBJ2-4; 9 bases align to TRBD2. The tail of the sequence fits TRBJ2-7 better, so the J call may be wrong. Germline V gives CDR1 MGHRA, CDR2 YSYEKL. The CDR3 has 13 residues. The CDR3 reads CASKAGGNYEQYF. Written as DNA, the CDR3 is TGCGCCAGCAAAGCGGGGGGCAACTACGAGCAGTACTTC.

The CDR3 region has the DNA TGTGCCACCAGTGATTTGCGAGCGCGCTACAATGAGCAGTATTTT. Translation: CATSDLRARYNEQYF. The V gene is TRBV24-1, the J gene TRBJ2-3; D is unclear. The length of the CDR3 is 15 residues. In germline, CDR1 is KGHDR, CDR2 SFDVKD. V was trimmed by 0 bases and J by 11 bases, leaving 17 bases between them.

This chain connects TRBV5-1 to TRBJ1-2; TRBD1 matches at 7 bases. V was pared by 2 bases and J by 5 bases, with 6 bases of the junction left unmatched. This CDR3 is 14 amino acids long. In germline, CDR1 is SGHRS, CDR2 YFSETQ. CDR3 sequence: CASSLRGPLYGYTF. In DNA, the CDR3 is TGCGCCAGCAGCTTAAGGGGGCCTCTATATGGCTACACCTTC.

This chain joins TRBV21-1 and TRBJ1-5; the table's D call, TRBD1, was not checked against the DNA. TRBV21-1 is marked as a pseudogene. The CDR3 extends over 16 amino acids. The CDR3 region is CASSKVSTGSNQPQHF. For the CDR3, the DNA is TGTGCCAGCAGCAAAGTAAGTACAGGGAGCAATCAGCCCCAGCATTTT.

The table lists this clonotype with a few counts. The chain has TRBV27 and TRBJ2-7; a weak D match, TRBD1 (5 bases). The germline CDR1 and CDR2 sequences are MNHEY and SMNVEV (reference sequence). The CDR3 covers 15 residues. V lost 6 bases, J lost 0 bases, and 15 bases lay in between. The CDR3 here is CASRFRQSLSYEQYF. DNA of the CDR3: TGTGCCAGCAGATTCCGACAGTCCCTCTCCTACGAGCAGTACTTC.

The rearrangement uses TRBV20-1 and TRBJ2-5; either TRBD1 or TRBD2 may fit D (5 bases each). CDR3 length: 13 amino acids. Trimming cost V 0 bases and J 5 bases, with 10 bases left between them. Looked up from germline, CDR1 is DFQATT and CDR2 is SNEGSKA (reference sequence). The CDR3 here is CSAREGRVETQYF. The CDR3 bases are TGCAGTGCTAGAGAGGGACGGGTCGAGACCCAGTACTTC.

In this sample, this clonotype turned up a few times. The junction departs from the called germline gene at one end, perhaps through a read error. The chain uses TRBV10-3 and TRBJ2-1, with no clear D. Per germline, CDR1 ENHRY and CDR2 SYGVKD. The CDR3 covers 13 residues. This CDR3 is CAITDRSYIEQFF. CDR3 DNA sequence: TGTGCCATCACAGATCGCTCCTACATTGAGCAGTTCTTC.

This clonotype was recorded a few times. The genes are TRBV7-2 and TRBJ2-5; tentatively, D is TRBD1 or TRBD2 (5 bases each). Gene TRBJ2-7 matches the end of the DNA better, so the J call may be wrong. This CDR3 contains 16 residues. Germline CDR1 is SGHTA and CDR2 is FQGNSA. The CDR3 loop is CASSFLGVARGYEQYF. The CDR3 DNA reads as TGTGCCAGCAGCTTCCTGGGGGTAGCTCGAGGCTACGAGCAGTACTTC.

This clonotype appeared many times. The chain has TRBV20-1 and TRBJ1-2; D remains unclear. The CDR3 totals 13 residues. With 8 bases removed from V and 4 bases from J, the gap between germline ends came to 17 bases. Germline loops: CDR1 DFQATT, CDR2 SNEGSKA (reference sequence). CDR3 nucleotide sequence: TGCAGTCCCTCCTGGGGTATAGCCTATGGCTACACCTTC. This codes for CSPSWGIAYGYTF.

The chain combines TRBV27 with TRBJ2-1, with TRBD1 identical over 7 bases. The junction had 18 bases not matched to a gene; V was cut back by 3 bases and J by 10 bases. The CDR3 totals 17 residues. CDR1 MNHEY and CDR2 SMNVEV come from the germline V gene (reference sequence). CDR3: CASSFLRSGTDPYEQFF. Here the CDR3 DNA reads TGTGCCAGCAGTTTCCTCCGCTCCGGGACAGACCCCTACGAGCAGTTCTTC.

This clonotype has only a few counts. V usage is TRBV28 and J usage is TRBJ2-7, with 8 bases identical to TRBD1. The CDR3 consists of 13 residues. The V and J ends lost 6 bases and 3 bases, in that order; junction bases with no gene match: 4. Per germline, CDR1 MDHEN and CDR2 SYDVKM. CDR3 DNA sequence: TGTGCCAGCAGGGGACAGGCAATCTACGAGCAGTACTTC. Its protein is CASRGQAIYEQYF.

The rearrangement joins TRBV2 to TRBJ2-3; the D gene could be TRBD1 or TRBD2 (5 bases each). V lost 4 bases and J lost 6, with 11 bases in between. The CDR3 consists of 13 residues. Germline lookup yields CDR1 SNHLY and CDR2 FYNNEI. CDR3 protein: CASSVHGADTQYF. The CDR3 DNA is TGTGCCAGCAGTGTACACGGGGCCGATACGCAGTATTTT. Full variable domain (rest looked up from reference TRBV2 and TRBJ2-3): EPEVTQTPSHQVTQMGQEVILRCVPISNHLYFYWYRQILGQKVEFLVSFYNNEISEKSEIFDDQFSVERPDGSNFTLKIRSTKLEDSAMYFCASSVHGADTQYFGPGTRLTVL.

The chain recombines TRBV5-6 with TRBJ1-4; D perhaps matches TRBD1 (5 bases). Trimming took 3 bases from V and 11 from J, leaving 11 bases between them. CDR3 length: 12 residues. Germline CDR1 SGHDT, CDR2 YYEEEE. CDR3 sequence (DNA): TGTGCCAGCAGCTACTCAGGGTGGAAACTGTTTTTT. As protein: CASSYSGWKLFF.

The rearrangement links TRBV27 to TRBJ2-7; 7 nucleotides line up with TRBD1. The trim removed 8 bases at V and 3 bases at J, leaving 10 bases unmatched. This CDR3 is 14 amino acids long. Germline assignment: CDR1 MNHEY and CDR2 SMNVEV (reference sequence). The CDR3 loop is CASGPWTGNYEQYF. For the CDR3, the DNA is TGTGCCAGCGGCCCATGGACAGGAAACTACGAGCAGTACTTC.

CDR3 in amino acids: CASSLGLMNYEQYF. As DNA, the CDR3 is TGTGCCAGCAGCCTGGGACTAATGAACTACGAGCAGTACTTC. V usage is TRBV7-2 and J usage is TRBJ2-7, with 7 bases aligning to TRBD2. V lost 5 bases, J lost 3 bases, and 7 bases stayed unmatched. The CDR3 sequence is 14 residues long. Per the germline V gene, CDR1 is SGHTA and CDR2 is FQGNSA.

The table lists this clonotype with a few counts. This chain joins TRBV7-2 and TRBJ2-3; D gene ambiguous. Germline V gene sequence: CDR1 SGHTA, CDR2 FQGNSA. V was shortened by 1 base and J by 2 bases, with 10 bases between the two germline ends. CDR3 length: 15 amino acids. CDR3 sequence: CASSLGLGVTDTQYF. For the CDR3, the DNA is TGTGCCAGCAGCTTAGGGTTAGGAGTCACAGATACGCAGTATTTT. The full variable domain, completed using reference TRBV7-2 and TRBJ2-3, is GAGVSQSPSNKVTEKGKDVELRCDPISGHTALYWYRQSLGQGLEFLIYFQGNSAPDKSGLPSDRFSAERTGGSVSTLTIQRTQQEDSAVYLCASSLGLGVTDTQYFGPGTRLTVL.

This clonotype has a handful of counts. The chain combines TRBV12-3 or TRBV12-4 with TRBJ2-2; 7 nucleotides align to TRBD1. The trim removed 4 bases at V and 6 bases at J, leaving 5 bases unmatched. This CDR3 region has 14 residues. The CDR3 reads CASSSTGSPGELFF. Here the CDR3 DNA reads TGTGCCAGCAGTTCGACAGGGAGTCCCGGGGAGCTGTTTTTT.

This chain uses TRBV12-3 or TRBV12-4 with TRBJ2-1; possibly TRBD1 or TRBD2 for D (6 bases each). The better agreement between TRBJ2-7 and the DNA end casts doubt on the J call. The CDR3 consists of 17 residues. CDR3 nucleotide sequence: TGTGCCAGCAGTTTAGGAGGGGGGACAAACCCCTACAATGAGCAGTACTTC. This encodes CASSLGGGTNPYNEQYF.

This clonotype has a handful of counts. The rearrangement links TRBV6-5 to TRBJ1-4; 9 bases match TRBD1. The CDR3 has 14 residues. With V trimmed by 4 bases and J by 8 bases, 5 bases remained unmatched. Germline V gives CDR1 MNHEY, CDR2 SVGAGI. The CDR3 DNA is TGTGCCAGCAGTTCCACAGGGGGCGAGGAAAAACTGTTTTTT. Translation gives CASSSTGGEEKLFF.